The clone carrying this TCR beta chain was counted at least ten times. Its antigen is not known. The library was built from 400 ng RNA with molecular barcoded adaptors for alpha/delta and beta/gamma chains. TCRdb used MiXCR to reprocess the reads, holding one entry per CDR3 protein. This table has around 20,000 distinct CDR3 sequences, about 20% appearing once. The sample originates from a study of read filtering for tumor transcriptome and immune sequencing. About the research overall: Transcriptome libraries were built from DNase-treated RNA.

Germline V gives CDR1 SNHLY, CDR2 FYNNEI. Trimming cost V 6 bases and J 6 bases; bases outside gene matches: 7. The CDR3 is made up of 14 amino acids. General study results and limits: In IR-seq, single-read clonotypes were roughly 80% of clonotypes but roughly 3.5% of reads.

The sequencing input was a population of CD138-negative cells sorted from bone marrow. This sequence joins TRBV2 and TRBJ2-1; TRBD1 aligns across 8 bases. This sequence originates from a donor at least 40 years old with multiple myeloma. This chain's CDR3 is CASSADRVINEQFF. The CDR3 DNA follows: TGTGCCAGCAGCGCGGACAGGGTTATCAATGAGCAGTTCTTC. Complete variable domain (other parts from reference TRBV2 and TRBJ2-1): EPEVTQTPSHQVTQMGQEVILRCVPISNHLYFYWYRQILGQKVEFLVSFYNNEISEKSEIFDDQFSVERPDGSNFTLKIRSTKLEDSAMYFCASSADRVINEQFFGPGTRLTVL.